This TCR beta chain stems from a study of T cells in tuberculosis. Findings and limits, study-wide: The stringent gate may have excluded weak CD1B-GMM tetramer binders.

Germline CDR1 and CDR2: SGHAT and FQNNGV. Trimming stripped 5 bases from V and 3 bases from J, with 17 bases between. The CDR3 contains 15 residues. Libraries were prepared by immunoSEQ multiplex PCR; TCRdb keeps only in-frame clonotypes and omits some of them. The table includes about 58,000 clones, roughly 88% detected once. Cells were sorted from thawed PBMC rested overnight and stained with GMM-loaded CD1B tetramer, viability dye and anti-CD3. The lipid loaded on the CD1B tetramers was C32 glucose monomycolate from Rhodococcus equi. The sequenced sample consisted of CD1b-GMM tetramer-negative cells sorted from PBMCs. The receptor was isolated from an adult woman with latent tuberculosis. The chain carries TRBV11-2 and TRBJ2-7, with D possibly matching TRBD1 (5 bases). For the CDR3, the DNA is TGTGCCAGCAGCCATCCAACGCAGGGTCACTACGAGCAGTACTTC. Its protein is CASSHPTQGHYEQYF.